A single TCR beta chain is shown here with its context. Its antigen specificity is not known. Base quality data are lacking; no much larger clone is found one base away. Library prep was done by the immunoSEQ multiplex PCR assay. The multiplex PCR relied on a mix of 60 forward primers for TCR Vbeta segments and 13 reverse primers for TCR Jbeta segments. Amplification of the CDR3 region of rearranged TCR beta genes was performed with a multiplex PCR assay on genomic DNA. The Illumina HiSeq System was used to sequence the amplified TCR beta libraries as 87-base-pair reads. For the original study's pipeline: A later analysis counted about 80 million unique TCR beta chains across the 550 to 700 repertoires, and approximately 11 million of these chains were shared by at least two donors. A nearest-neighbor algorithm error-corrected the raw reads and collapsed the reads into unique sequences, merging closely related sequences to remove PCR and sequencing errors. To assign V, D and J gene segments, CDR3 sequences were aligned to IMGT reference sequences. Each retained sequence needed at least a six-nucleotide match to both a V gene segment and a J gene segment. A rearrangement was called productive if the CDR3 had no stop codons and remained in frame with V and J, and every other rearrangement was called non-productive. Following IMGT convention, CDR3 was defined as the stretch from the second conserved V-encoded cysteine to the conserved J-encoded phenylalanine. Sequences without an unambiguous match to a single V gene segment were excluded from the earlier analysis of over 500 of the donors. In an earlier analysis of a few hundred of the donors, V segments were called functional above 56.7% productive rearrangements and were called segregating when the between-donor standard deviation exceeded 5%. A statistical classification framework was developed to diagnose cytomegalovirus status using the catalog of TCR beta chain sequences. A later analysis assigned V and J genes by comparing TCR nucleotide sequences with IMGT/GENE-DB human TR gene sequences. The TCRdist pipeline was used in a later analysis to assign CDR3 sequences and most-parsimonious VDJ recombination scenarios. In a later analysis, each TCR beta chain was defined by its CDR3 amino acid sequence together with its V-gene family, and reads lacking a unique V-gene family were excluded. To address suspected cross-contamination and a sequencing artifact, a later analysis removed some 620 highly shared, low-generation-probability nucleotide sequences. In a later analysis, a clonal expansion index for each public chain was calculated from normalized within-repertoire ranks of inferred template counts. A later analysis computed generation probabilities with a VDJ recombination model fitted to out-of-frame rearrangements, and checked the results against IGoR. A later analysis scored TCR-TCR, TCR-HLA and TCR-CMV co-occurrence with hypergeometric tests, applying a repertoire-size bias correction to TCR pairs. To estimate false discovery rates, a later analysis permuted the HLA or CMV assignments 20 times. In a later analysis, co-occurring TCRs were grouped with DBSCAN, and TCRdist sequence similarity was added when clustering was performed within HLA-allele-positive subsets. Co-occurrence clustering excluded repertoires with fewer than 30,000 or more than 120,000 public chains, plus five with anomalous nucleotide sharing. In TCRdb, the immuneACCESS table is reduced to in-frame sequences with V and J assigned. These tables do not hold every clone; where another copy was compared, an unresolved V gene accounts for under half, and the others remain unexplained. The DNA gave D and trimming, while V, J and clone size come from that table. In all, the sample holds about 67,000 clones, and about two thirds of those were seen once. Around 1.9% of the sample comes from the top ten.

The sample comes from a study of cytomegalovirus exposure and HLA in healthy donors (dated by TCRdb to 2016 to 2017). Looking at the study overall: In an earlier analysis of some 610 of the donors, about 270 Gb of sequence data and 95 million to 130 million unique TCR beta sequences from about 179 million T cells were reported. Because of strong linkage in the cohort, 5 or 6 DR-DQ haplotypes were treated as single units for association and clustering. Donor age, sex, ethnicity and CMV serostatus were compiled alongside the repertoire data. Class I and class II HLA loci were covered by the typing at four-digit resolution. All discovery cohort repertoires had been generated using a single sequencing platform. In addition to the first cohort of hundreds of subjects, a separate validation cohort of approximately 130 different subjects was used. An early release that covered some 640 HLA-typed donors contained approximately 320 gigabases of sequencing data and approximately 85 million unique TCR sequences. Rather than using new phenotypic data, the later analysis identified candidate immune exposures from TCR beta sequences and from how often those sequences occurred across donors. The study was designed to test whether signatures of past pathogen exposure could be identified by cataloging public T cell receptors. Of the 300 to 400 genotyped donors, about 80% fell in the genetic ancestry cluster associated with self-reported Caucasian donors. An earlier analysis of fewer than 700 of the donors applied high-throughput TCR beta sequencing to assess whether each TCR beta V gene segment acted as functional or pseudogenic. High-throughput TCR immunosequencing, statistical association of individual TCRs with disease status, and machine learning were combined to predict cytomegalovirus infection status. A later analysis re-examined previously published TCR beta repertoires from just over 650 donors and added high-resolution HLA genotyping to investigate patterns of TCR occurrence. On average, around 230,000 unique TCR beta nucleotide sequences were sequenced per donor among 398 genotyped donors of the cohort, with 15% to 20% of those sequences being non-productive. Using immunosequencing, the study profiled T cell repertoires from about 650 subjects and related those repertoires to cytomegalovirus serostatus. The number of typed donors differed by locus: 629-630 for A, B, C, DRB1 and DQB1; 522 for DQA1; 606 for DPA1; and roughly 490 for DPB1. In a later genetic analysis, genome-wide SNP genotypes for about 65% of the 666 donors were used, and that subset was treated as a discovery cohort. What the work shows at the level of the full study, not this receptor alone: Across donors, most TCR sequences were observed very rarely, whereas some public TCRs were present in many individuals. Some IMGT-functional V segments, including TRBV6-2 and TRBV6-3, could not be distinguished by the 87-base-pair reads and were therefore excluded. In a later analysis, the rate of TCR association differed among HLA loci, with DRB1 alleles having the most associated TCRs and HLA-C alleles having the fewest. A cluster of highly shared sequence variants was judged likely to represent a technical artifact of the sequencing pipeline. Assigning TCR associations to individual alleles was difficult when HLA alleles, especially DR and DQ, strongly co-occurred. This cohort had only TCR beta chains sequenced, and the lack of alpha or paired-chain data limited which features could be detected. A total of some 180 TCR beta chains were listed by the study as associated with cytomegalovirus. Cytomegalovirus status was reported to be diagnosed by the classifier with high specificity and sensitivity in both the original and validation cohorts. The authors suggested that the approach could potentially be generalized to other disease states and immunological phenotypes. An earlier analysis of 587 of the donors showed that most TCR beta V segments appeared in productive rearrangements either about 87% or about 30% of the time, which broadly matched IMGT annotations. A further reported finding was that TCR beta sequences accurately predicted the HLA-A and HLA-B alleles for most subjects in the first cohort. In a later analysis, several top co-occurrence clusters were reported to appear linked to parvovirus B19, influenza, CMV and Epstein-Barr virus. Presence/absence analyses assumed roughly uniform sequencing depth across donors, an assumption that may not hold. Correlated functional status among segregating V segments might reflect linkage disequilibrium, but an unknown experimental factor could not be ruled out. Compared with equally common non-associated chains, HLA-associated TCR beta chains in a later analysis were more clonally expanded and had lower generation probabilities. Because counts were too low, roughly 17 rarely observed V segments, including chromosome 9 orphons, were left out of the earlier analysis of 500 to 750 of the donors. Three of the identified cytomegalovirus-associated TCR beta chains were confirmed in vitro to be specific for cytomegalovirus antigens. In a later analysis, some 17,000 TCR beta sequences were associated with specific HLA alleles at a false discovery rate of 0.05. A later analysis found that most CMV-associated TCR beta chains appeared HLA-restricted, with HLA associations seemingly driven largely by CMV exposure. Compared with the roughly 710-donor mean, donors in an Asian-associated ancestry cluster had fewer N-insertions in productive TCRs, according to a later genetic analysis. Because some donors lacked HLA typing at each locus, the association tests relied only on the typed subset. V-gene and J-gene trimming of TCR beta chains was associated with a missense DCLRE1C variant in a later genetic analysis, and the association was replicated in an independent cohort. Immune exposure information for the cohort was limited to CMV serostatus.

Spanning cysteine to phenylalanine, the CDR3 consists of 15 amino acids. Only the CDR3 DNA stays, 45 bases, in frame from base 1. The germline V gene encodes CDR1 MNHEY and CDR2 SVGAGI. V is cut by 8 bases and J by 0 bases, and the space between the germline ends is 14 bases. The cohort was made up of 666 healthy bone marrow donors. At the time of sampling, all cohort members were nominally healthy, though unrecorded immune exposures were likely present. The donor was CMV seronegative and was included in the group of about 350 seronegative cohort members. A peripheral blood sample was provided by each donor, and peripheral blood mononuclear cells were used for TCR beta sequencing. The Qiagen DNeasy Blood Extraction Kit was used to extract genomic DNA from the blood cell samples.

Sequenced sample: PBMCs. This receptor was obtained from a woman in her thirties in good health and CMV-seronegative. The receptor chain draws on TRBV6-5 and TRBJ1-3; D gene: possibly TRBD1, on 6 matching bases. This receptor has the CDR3 CASRQTGTSGNTIYF. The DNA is TGTGCCAGCCGTCAAACAGGGACCTCTGGAAACACCATATATTTT.